This entry lists 30 T cell receptor beta chains sequenced from one sample in a study of blood T cell repertoires in COVID-19. The protocol was immunoSEQ multiplex PCR, while the TCRdb copy is restricted to in-frame clones and leaves out a portion. This sample has some 41,000 clones, with around 90% found just once. What was sequenced was peripheral blood. These receptors were obtained from a woman aged 25 to 39 in a cohort sampled during active COVID-19.

This clone was counted once. This chain links TRBV5-1 with TRBJ2-1, with a possible D match to TRBD2 (6 bases). The CDR3 has 18 amino acids. The germline V gene encodes CDR1 SGHRS and CDR2 YFSETQ. Trimming shortened V by 3 bases and J by 0 bases, and 19 bases separated the two germline ends. CDR3 sequence (DNA): TGCGCCAGCAGCTATTGGGCCTCGGGGGAGAGCTCCTACAATGAGCAGTTCTTC. It specifies CASSYWASGESSYNEQFF.

The CDR3 DNA reads as TGCGCCAGCAGCCCCAAGGCGGGAGTCTACGAGCAGTACTTC. Encoded protein: CASSPKAGVYEQYF. V gene TRBV4-1 combines with J gene TRBJ2-7; 7 bases are shared with TRBD2. The CDR3 consists of 14 residues. After removal of 4 bases from V and 3 bases from J, the junction contained 6 bases not matched to a gene. Germline CDR1 MGHRA, CDR2 YSYEKL.

This rearrangement joins TRBV27 to TRBJ2-6; D might be TRBD1 (6 bases). Per germline, CDR1 MNHEY and CDR2 SMNVEV (reference sequence). The CDR3 runs to 15 residues. The V gene lost 4 bases and the J gene lost 4 bases, with 11 bases spanning the gap. The CDR3 region is CASSSTGSGANVLTF. CDR3 DNA sequence: TGTGCCAGCAGTTCTACAGGGTCCGGGGCCAACGTCCTGACTTTC.

This CDR3 is CASSDRLGQGWYEQYF. CDR3 DNA: TGCGCCAGCAGTGATCGCTTGGGGCAGGGCTGGTACGAGCAGTACTTC. This sequence joins TRBV10-1 and TRBJ2-7; a possible D gene is TRBD1 (5 bases). In germline, CDR1 is WNHNN, CDR2 SYGVQD (reference sequence). The CDR3 has 16 residues. Deletions cut 3 bases from V and 4 bases from J, with 19 bases between.

This chain joins TRBV10-2 and TRBJ2-7, with 10 bases lining up with TRBD2. The trim removed 10 bases at V and 3 bases at J, leaving 12 bases unmatched. The CDR3 contains 15 residues. Germline-derived CDR1 and CDR2 are WSHSY and SAAADI. CDR3: CATNPLAGEGYEQYF. CDR3 coding DNA: TGCGCCACAAATCCCCTAGCGGGAGAAGGCTACGAGCAGTACTTC.

This clone was found a few times. This sequence joins TRBV5-1 and TRBJ2-3; D gene ambiguous. The CDR3 runs 11 residues. The V gene lost 2 bases and the J gene lost 6 bases, with 4 bases spanning the gap. From germline, CDR1 is SGHRS and CDR2 YFSETQ. The CDR3 loop reads CASSLADTQYF. CDR3 DNA sequence: TGCGCCAGCAGCTTAGCGGATACGCAGTATTTT.

The V call is TRBV9, the J call TRBJ2-1, with 8 bases that match TRBD2. Looked up from germline, CDR1 is SGDLS and CDR2 is YYNGEE. The CDR3 contains 15 residues. The V segment lost 0 bases and the J segment 6 bases; nucleotides outside the gene matches: 5. For the CDR3, the DNA is TGTGCCAGCAGCGTAGCGCTAGCGGGCCCCAATGAGCAGTTCTTC. This encodes CASSVALAGPNEQFF.

The gene calls are TRBV11-3 and TRBJ2-7; 7 nucleotides align to TRBD2. The germline CDR1 and CDR2 sequences are SGHNT and YENEEA. The CDR3 runs to 17 residues. V dropped 0 bases and J dropped 0; count of bases not matched to a gene: 8. The CDR3 nucleotides read TGTGCCAGCAGCTTAGATGGGAGCGGGATTATCTCCTACGAGCAGTACTTC. This sequence encodes CASSLDGSGIISYEQYF.

V and J are TRBV29-1 and TRBJ1-1; TRBD1 matches at 10 bases. From germline, CDR1 is SQVTM and CDR2 ANQGSEA. The CDR3 contains 14 residues. Trimming removed 2 bases from V and 2 bases from J; junction bases left unmatched: 2. The CDR3 DNA is TGCAGCGTTGAACGGGACAGGGGTAACACTGAAGCTTTCTTT. Residues: CSVERDRGNTEAFF.

The V call is TRBV18, the J call TRBJ2-7; weak D call: TRBD1 (6 bases). The V and J ends lost 2 bases and 5 bases respectively, with 13 bases between them. The CDR3 loop spans 14 amino acids. Germline CDR1 is KGHSH and CDR2 is LQKENI. CDR3 bases: TGTGCCAGCTCACCAGGGAGACAGGCCAACGAGCAGTACTTC. Translated: CASSPGRQANEQYF. Filled out from reference TRBV18 and TRBJ2-7, the complete variable domain reads NAGVMQNPRHLVRRRGQEARLRCSPMKGHSHVYWYRQLPEEGLKFMVYLQKENIIDESGMPKERFSAEFPKEGPSILRIQQVVRGDSAAYFCASSPGRQANEQYFGPGTRLTVT.

V gene TRBV7-2 combines with J gene TRBJ1-1, with a possible D match to TRBD1 (5 bases). The CDR3 is 12 amino acids. Germline loops: CDR1 SGHTA, CDR2 FQGNSA. Trimming shortened V by 2 bases and J by 6 bases, and 7 bases separated the two germline ends. The CDR3 coding sequence is TGTGCCAGCAGCTTATGGGGGGCTGAAGCTTTCTTT. It codes for CASSLWGAEAFF.

V usage is TRBV24-1 and J usage is TRBJ2-1; perhaps TRBD2 as D (5 bases). V dropped 6 bases and J dropped 7 bases, with 12 bases sitting between them. The CDR3 is made up of 13 amino acids. Germline-derived CDR1 and CDR2 are KGHDR and SFDVKD. The CDR3 DNA reads as TGTGCCACCAGTCGAGGGCCGCTGAATGAGCAGTTCTTC. Protein: CATSRGPLNEQFF.

The chain joins TRBV29-1 to TRBJ1-2; D ambiguous. CDR1 and CDR2 (germline): SQVTM, ANQGSEA. This CDR3 spans 11 amino acids. Trimming left V 7 bases short and J 14 bases short, with 20 bases between. The CDR3 DNA reads as TGCAGCGCCCAACCCCCAGAGGGAGTGACCTTC. Translation: CSAQPPEGVTF.

The chain carries TRBV29-1 and TRBJ2-2, with TRBD2 matching over 9 bases. There are 16 residues in the CDR3. The V segment lost 0 bases and the J segment 7 bases; nucleotides outside the gene matches: 9. Germline CDR1 is SQVTM and CDR2 is ANQGSEA. The CDR3 here is CSVEELAGGRNGELFF. CDR3 coding DNA: TGCAGCGTTGAAGAGTTGGCGGGAGGGAGGAACGGGGAGCTGTTTTTT.

This chain uses TRBV11-2 with TRBJ2-7; D might be TRBD1 (5 bases). V was cut by 3 bases and J by 5 bases, with 11 bases left in between. This CDR3 contains 13 residues. Germline V gene sequence: CDR1 SGHAT, CDR2 FQNNGV. DNA of the CDR3: TGTGCCAGCAGCTTTATAACAGGCGACGAGCAGTACTTC. Protein sequence: CASSFITGDEQYF.

This chain connects TRBV5-1 to TRBJ2-1; 12 nucleotides match TRBD2. Unmatched junction bases numbered 3, after V lost 0 bases and J lost 2 bases. In germline, CDR1 is SGHRS, CDR2 YFSETQ. The CDR3 spans 17 residues. As DNA, the CDR3 is TGCGCCAGCAGCTTGGGGACTAGCGGGATCACCTACAATGAGCAGTTCTTC. It codes for CASSLGTSGITYNEQFF.

The gene calls are TRBV14 and TRBJ2-7; 10 nucleotides match TRBD2. From germline, CDR1 is SGHDN and CDR2 FVKESK. Trimming at V came to 4 bases and at J to 6 bases, leaving 6 bases not matched to a gene. This CDR3 is 14 amino acids long. CDR3 in amino acids: CASSLAGGGAEQYF. The CDR3 DNA sequence: TGTGCCAGCAGCCTAGCGGGAGGAGGCGCCGAGCAGTACTTC.

This rearrangement joins TRBV9 to TRBJ2-6, with 15 bases aligning to TRBD2. Trimming at V came to 2 bases and at J to 1 base, leaving 7 bases not matched to a gene. CDR3 size: 20 residues. Germline V CDR1 and CDR2: SGDLS, YYNGEE. The CDR3 coding sequence is TGTGCCAGCAGCGTTAGGACTAGCGGGAGGGCCGAGTCTGGGGCCAACGTCCTGACTTTC. Its translation: CASSVRTSGRAESGANVLTF.

This chain joins TRBV4-1 and TRBJ2-5, with 7 bases that match TRBD1. The V gene end was trimmed by 4 bases and the J gene end by 7 bases; junction bases not matched to a gene: 12. Germline values: CDR1 MGHRA, CDR2 YSYEKL. The CDR3 is 15 residues long. For the CDR3, the DNA is TGCGCCAGCAGCCGAGACAGGACAGGTGTAGGGACCCAGTACTTC. Protein product: CASSRDRTGVGTQYF.

The chain joins TRBV6-9 to TRBJ2-7; 10 bases align to TRBD1. The CDR3 extends over 17 amino acids. J was trimmed by 7 bases and V by 2 bases; bases with no gene match: 14. From germline, CDR1 is MNHGY and CDR2 SVAAGI. The CDR3 bases are TGTGCCAGCAGTTATGTAACGCGACAGGGGGCGAGGTGGGAGCAGTACTTC. This gives the protein CASSYVTRQGARWEQYF.

J is TRBJ2-5 and V is TRBV7-2; 8 bases line up with TRBD2. The CDR3 is 15 amino acids. Germline V gives CDR1 SGHTA, CDR2 FQGNSA. J gave up 0 bases and V 5 bases, and 5 bases lay outside the gene matches. CDR3: CASSPREGYQETQYF. The CDR3 DNA is TGTGCCAGCAGCCCTCGGGAGGGGTACCAAGAGACCCAGTACTTC.

V usage is TRBV30 and J usage is TRBJ1-2; D ambiguous. In germline, CDR1 is GTSNPN, CDR2 SVGIG (reference sequence). The germline V and J ends were trimmed by 5 bases and 1 base, with 8 bases remaining between them. The CDR3 is made up of 12 amino acids. The CDR3 reads CAWRHLNYGYTF. In nucleotides, the CDR3 is TGTGCCTGGCGACACCTTAACTATGGCTACACCTTC.

This clone came up once. The genes are TRBV2 and TRBJ2-2; tentative D call: TRBD2 (7 bases). The length of the CDR3 is 17 residues. In germline, CDR1 is SNHLY, CDR2 FYNNEI. V was trimmed by 0 bases and J by 5 bases, leaving 16 bases between them. The CDR3: CASSEAEAGAGTGELFF. CDR3 in DNA: TGTGCCAGCAGTGAAGCAGAGGCGGGGGCCGGGACCGGGGAGCTGTTTTTT.

This chain connects TRBV9 to TRBJ2-1; 7 nucleotides align to TRBD1. The ends lost 0 bases at V and 2 bases at J; junction bases unmatched: 2. The CDR3 totals 15 residues. CDR1 and CDR2 from the germline V gene are SGDLS and YYNGEE. The CDR3 reads CASSVGQGPYNEQFF. The CDR3 nucleotides read TGTGCCAGCAGCGTAGGACAGGGCCCCTACAATGAGCAGTTCTTC. Based on the CDR3 plus reference TRBV9 and TRBJ2-1, the full variable domain is DSGVTQTPKHLITATGQRVTLRCSPRSGDLSVYWYQQSLDQGLQFLIQYYNGEERAKGNILERFSAQQFPDLHSELNLSSLELGDSALYFCASSVGQGPYNEQFFGPGTRLTVL.

This clone showed up just once. This sequence joins TRBV30 and TRBJ2-3; D remains unclear. The length of the CDR3 is 13 residues. Germline V gives CDR1 GTSNPN, CDR2 SVGIG (reference sequence). V lost 2 bases and J lost 2, with 8 bases in between. The CDR3 here is CAWSSMITDTQYF. Here the CDR3 DNA reads TGTGCCTGGAGTTCTATGATCACAGATACGCAGTATTTT.

This sequence joins TRBV11-2 and TRBJ2-1; 8 bases align to TRBD2. V shed 3 bases, J shed 6 bases, and the junction held 7 bases outside the gene matches. Germline V gene sequence: CDR1 SGHAT, CDR2 FQNNGV. This CDR3 is 15 amino acids long. This chain's CDR3 is CASSFTSAGGNEQFF. In DNA, the CDR3 is TGTGCCAGCAGCTTTACTAGCGCGGGGGGCAATGAGCAGTTCTTC.

The rearrangement links TRBV7-9 to TRBJ1-2, with a possible D match to TRBD1 (6 bases). There are 13 residues in the CDR3. The ends were cut back, 0 bases at V and 5 bases at J, with 7 bases in the middle. Germline V CDR1 and CDR2: SEHNR, FQNEAQ (reference sequence). In nucleotides, the CDR3 is TGTGCCAGCAGCTTAGCAGGGGGATATGGCTACACCTTC. As protein: CASSLAGGYGYTF. The full variable domain, with the rest looked up from reference TRBV7-9 and TRBJ1-2, is DTGVSQNPRHKITKRGQNVTFRCDPISEHNRLYWYRQTLGQGPEFLTYFQNEAQLEKSRLLSDRFSAERPKGSFSTLEIQRTEQGDSAMYLCASSLAGGYGYTFGSGTRLTVV.

The chain is built from TRBV5-8 and TRBJ1-5; no firm D call. The CDR3 consists of 13 residues. Trimming cost V 1 base and J 6 bases, with 8 bases left between them. The germline CDR1 and CDR2 sequences are SGHTS and YDEGEE. DNA of the CDR3: TGTGCCAGCAGCTTGACTCTTGGTCAGCCCCAGCATTTT. Translating gives CASSLTLGQPQHF.

The V and J genes are TRBV19 and TRBJ2-7, with 9 bases fitting TRBD2. Trimming at V came to 8 bases and at J to 5 bases, leaving 7 bases not matched to a gene. The CDR3 runs 13 residues. Germline V gene lookup returns CDR1 LNHDA and CDR2 SQIVND (reference sequence). In nucleotides, the CDR3 is TGTGCCAGTGCTCTAGCGGGATTCGACGAGCAGTACTTC. Translated, it gives CASALAGFDEQYF. Filled out from reference TRBV19 and TRBJ2-7, the complete variable domain reads DGGITQSPKYLFRKEGQNVTLSCEQNLNHDAMYWYRQDPGQGLRLIYYSQIVNDFQKGDIAEGYSVSREKKESFPLTVTSAQKNPTAFYLCASALAGFDEQYFGPGTRLTVT.

A few counts support this clone. The chain recombines TRBV6-5 with TRBJ2-7, with D unresolved. CDR3 size: 14 residues. Trimming took off 2 bases at V and 2 bases at J, with 10 bases between the two ends. Looked up from germline, CDR1 is MNHEY and CDR2 is SVGAGI. Here the CDR3 reads CASSYGPPTYEQYF. For the CDR3, the DNA is TGTGCCAGCAGTTACGGCCCCCCGACCTACGAGCAGTACTTC.